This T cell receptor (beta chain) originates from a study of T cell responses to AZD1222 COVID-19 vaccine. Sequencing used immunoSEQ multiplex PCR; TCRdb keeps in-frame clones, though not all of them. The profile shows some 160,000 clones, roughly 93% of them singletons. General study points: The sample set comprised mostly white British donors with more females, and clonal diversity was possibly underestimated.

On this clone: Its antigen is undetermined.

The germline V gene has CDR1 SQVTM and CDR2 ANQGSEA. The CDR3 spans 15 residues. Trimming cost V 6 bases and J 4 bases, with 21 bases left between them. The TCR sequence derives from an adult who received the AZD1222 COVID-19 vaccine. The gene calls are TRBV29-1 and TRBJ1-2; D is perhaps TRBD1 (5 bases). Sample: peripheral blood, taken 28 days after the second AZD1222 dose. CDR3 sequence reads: CSVLPEGTRGYGYTF. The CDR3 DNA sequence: TGCAGCGTCCTCCCTGAAGGGACCCGGGGCTATGGCTACACCTTC.